Only a few counts were recorded for the clone carrying this T cell receptor beta chain. The source of the sample is a study of T cell repertoires in breast cancer. Across the whole study: Tumors, lymph nodes and blood came from breast cancer patients, plus healthy blood.

J lost 0 bases, V lost 2 bases, and 11 bases had no gene match. CDR3 length: 20 amino acids. Germline CDR1 and CDR2: SGHVS and FQNEAQ. During the second nested PCR, blocking oligonucleotides suppressed genes that were not paired. TCRdb reprocessed the emulsion pairing reads via MiXCR and lists one record per CDR3 protein. The sample yields roughly 40,000 distinct CDR3 sequences, roughly 44% seen once. An expanded emulsion RT-PCR with primers for all TCR V genes paired CD8+ T cell chains. The sequencing sample was made of CD8+ T cells. The chain carries TRBV7-8 and TRBJ1-6, with 9 bases lining up with TRBD1. The sequence was obtained from a pool of human donors with breast cancer or a healthy control (not recorded which). CDR3 sequence (DNA): TGTGCCAGCAGCTTAACAGGGGGCTGGGGAAGTAGCTCCTATAATTCACCCCTCCACTTT. The encoded protein is CASSLTGGWGSSSYNSPLHF.